This T cell receptor (beta chain) was observed in a study of vaccination and CD4 T cells after COVID-19. Study information: In culture, cells were exposed to overlapping spike peptides from SARS-CoV-2, HCoV-NL63, HCoV-OC43 and HCoV-229E.

The Oncomine TCR Beta short-read assay sequenced DNA from cultured CD4+ T cells. Genomic DNA was isolated from CD4+ T cells that had been cultured. TCRdb reprocessed the PCR reads with MiXCR, giving one entry per CDR3 protein. The table lists about 8,600 distinct CDR3 sequences, around half of them singletons. Treatment specified: 10-day PBMC culture with coronavirus spike peptide pools or control peptides (ViraFEST assay). Gathering of the CD4+ T cells, from the unexposed donor, took place before the COVID-19 pandemic (2011-2018). Culture conditions combined roughly 2 million PBMCs per well with 10 IU/ml IL-2 and about 10 ug/ml peptide pools. Remarks on this clonotype: The antigen is undetermined.

Study observations and caveats: Median SARS-CoV-2-reactive clonotype numbers went up from approximately 21 to 40, but not significantly.

The origin of this receptor is a human donor in good health. The sequencing sample was made of CD4+ T cells from blood, cultured in vitro.

CDR3 in amino acids: CASSWYQETQYF. The CDR3 DNA reads as TGTGCCAGCAGCTGGTACCAAGAGACCCAGTACTTC. This sequence joins TRBV7-2 and TRBJ2-5; unclear D gene. Trimming shortened V by 4 bases and J by 0 bases, and 3 bases separated the two germline ends. This CDR3 comprises 12 residues. CDR1 is SGHTA, CDR2 FQGNSA, per germline.